This T cell receptor (beta chain) was found in a study of spatial heterogeneity in lung cancer. Study results and limitations: The study found ubiquitous expanded tumor TCRs in blood more at resection than follow-up.

Time point described: blood at routine non-recurrence follow-up after resection. The study sequenced unsorted whole RNA from tumor, nontumor lung or frozen PBMC. There are a few counts of this clonotype. Its target is not known. Germline-derived CDR1 and CDR2 are SQVTM and ANQGSEA. The V segment lost 4 bases and the J segment 1 base; nucleotides outside the gene matches: 9. The CDR3 is 15 residues long. Each molecule of TCR cDNA was tagged with one unique molecular identifier. MiXCR, run by TCRdb on the 5' RACE reads, gives a single entry per CDR3 protein. The data show more than 75,000 distinct CDR3 sequences, just under 20% seen once.

The starting material was PBMCs, obtained at follow-up. The clonotype originates from a male donor with early-stage non-small cell lung cancer. The rearrangement uses TRBV29-1 and TRBJ1-2; TRBD1 aligns across 7 bases. CDR3 sequence (DNA): TGCAGCGTTGGGGGGACAGCGGATCTTAACTATGGCTACACCTTC. As protein: CSVGGTADLNYGYTF. Supplemented by reference TRBV29-1 and TRBJ1-2, the full variable domain reads SAVISQKPSRDICQRGTSLTIQCQVDSQVTMMFWYRQQPGQSLTLIATANQGSEATYESGFVIDKFPISRPNLTFSTLTVSNMSPEDSSIYLCSVGGTADLNYGYTFGSGTRLTVV.